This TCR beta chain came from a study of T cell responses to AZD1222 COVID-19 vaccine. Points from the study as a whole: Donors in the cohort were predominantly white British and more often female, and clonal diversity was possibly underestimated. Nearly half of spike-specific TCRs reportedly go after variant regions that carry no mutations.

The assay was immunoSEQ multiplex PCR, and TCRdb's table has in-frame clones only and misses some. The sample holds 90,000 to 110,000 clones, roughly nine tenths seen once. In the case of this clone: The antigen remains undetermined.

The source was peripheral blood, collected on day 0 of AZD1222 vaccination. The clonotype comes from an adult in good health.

The CDR3 DNA follows: TGTGCCAGCTCACCGGTCGCAGGGTCCCCTCACTATGGCTACACCTTC. It translates to CASSPVAGSPHYGYTF. The V gene is TRBV18, the J gene TRBJ1-2; maybe TRBD1 (5 bases). Germline loops: CDR1 KGHSH, CDR2 LQKENI. This CDR3 is 16 amino acids long. The V and J ends lost 3 bases and 3 bases respectively, with 17 bases between them.